This is a list of T cell receptor beta chains from one sample in a study of T-cell reconstitution after alpha-beta-depleted transplantation in children. TCRdb reprocessed the PCR reads with MiXCR, giving one entry per CDR3 protein. The sample consists of approximately 70,000 distinct CDR3 sequences, roughly 5.2% of them appearing once. Source: PBMCs, mostly from graft donor cells, taken 180 days after TCRalphabeta/CD19-depleted stem cell transplant. The receptors stem from a boy in the first two years of life who had a stem cell transplant for acute myeloid leukemia, so the T cells may come from the graft donor. CDR3s include the opening cysteine and the closing phenylalanine or tryptophan. Each record gives: CDR3 protein, CDR3 DNA, V gene, D gene, clone size, J gene. The D gene is left open where the match is weak. The size field is filled for only some rows; it gives once, few, many or a size class.

CDR3 protein: CASSSRDFLQFF; CDR3 DNA: TGTGCCAGCAGCTCCCGGGACTTCCTGCAGTTCTTC; V gene: TRBV11-2; D gene: NA; clone size: many; J gene: TRBJ2-1
CDR3 protein: CASSLAGRAVYEQYF; CDR3 DNA: TGTGCCAGCAGCTTAGCGGGCAGGGCCGTCTACGAGCAGTACTTC; V gene: TRBV7-9; D gene: NA; clone size: many; J gene: TRBJ2-7
CDR3 protein: CASSAPQGSTQYF; CDR3 DNA: TGTGCCAGCAGCGCCCCACAGGGTTCCACGCAGTATTTT; V gene: TRBV3-1; D gene: NA; clone size: many; J gene: TRBJ2-3
CDR3 protein: CASSPYRGSRTEAFF; CDR3 DNA: TGTGCCAGCAGCCCTTATAGGGGGTCAAGAACTGAAGCTTTCTTT; V gene: TRBV7-2; D gene: NA; clone size: many; J gene: TRBJ1-1
CDR3 protein: CSAGTEAFF; CDR3 DNA: TGCAGTGCCGGGACTGAAGCTTTCTTT; V gene: TRBV20-1; D gene: NA; clone size: many; J gene: TRBJ1-1
CDR3 protein: CASSLVVVRNTGELFF; CDR3 DNA: TGCGCCAGCAGCTTGGTAGTGGTTCGGAACACCGGGGAGCTGTTTTTT; V gene: TRBV5-1; D gene: NA; clone size: many; J gene: TRBJ2-2
CDR3 protein: CASSELGTTPSTDTQYF; CDR3 DNA: TGTGCCAGCAGTGAACTTGGGACAACCCCTAGCACAGATACGCAGTATTTT; V gene: TRBV25-1; D gene: NA; clone size: many; J gene: TRBJ2-3
CDR3 protein: CSARDPDGYSNQPQHF; CDR3 DNA: TGCAGTGCTAGAGACCCGGACGGGTATAGCAATCAGCCCCAGCATTTT; V gene: TRBV20-1; D gene: NA; clone size: many; J gene: TRBJ1-5
CDR3 protein: CASSKSGSSYEQYF; CDR3 DNA: TGTGCCAGCAGCAAAAGCGGCAGCTCCTACGAGCAGTACTTC; V gene: TRBV21-1; D gene: NA; clone size: many; J gene: TRBJ2-7
CDR3 protein: CASSWALDTEAFF; CDR3 DNA: TGTGCCAGCAGCTGGGCCCTAGACACTGAAGCTTTCTTT; V gene: TRBV7-2; D gene: NA; clone size: many; J gene: TRBJ1-1
CDR3 protein: CASSLDPRVTGELFF; CDR3 DNA: TGTGCCAGCAGTTTAGACCCCAGGGTCACCGGGGAGCTGTTTTTT; V gene: TRBV28; D gene: NA; clone size: many; J gene: TRBJ2-2
CDR3 protein: CSVEDQKRGLTDTQYF; CDR3 DNA: TGCAGCGTTGAAGATCAGAAGCGGGGGCTCACAGATACGCAGTATTTT; V gene: TRBV29-1; D gene: TRBD2; clone size: many; J gene: TRBJ2-3
CDR3 protein: CASSPGTTYGYTF; CDR3 DNA: TGTGCCAGCAGCCCCGGGACAACCTATGGCTACACCTTC; V gene: TRBV12-3/TRBV12-4; D gene: NA; clone size: many; J gene: TRBJ1-2
CDR3 protein: CASKLDGNTEAFF; CDR3 DNA: TGTGCCAGCAAGCTTGACGGAAACACTGAAGCTTTCTTT; V gene: TRBV2; D gene: NA; clone size: many; J gene: TRBJ1-1
CDR3 protein: CASSLELAVPNEQFF; CDR3 DNA: TGCGCCAGCAGCTTGGAGCTAGCGGTACCCAATGAGCAGTTCTTC; V gene: TRBV5-1; D gene: TRBD2; clone size: many; J gene: TRBJ2-1
CDR3 protein: CASSLWGLGAYGYTF; CDR3 DNA: TGTGCCAGCAGTCTATGGGGCCTGGGCGCCTATGGCTACACCTTC; V gene: TRBV12-3/TRBV12-4; D gene: NA; clone size: many; J gene: TRBJ1-2
CDR3 protein: CASSWFRIGYTF; CDR3 DNA: TGTGCCAGCAGTTGGTTCCGCATTGGCTACACCTTC; V gene: TRBV12-3/TRBV12-4; D gene: NA; clone size: many; J gene: TRBJ1-2
CDR3 protein: CASSPDRLDNSPLHF; CDR3 DNA: TGTGCCAGCAGCCCGGACAGGCTCGATAATTCACCCCTCCACTTT; V gene: TRBV12-3/TRBV12-4; D gene: TRBD1; clone size: many; J gene: TRBJ1-6
CDR3 protein: CSVRQGAGETQYF; CDR3 DNA: TGCAGTGTTAGACAGGGGGCAGGAGAGACCCAGTACTTC; V gene: TRBV20-1; D gene: TRBD1; clone size: NA; J gene: TRBJ2-5
CDR3 protein: CASSPQGWGVQPQHF; CDR3 DNA: TGTGCCAGCAGTCCACAGGGGTGGGGAGTTCAGCCCCAGCATTTT; V gene: TRBV6-5; D gene: TRBD1; clone size: many; J gene: TRBJ1-5
CDR3 protein: CSAPPVASVEQFF; CDR3 DNA: TGCAGTGCCCCCCCAGTGGCTAGTGTTGAGCAGTTCTTC; V gene: TRBV20-1; D gene: NA; clone size: many; J gene: TRBJ2-1
CDR3 protein: CASSSQGAGGSYNEQFF; CDR3 DNA: TGTGCCAGCAGCTCCCAGGGGGCGGGGGGCTCCTACAATGAGCAGTTCTTC; V gene: TRBV5-5; D gene: NA; clone size: many; J gene: TRBJ2-1
CDR3 protein: CASSQAWLLRRETQYF; CDR3 DNA: TGTGCCAGCAGCCAAGCCTGGCTGCTCCGGAGGGAGACCCAGTACTTC; V gene: TRBV3-1; D gene: NA; clone size: NA; J gene: TRBJ2-5
CDR3 protein: CASSLSGTAGLNNQPPHF; CDR3 DNA: TGTGCCAGCAGCTTATCCGGAACCGCAGGCCTTAACAATCAGCCCCCGCATTTT; V gene: TRBV11-1; D gene: NA; clone size: NA; J gene: TRBJ1-5
CDR3 protein: CASASGTGQETQYF; CDR3 DNA: TGTGCCAGCGCTTCCGGGACAGGCCAAGAGACCCAGTACTTC; V gene: TRBV25-1; D gene: TRBD1; clone size: many; J gene: TRBJ2-5
CDR3 protein: CASSPGGGVRTEAFF; CDR3 DNA: TGTGCCAGCTCACCCGGCGGCGGGGTACGAACTGAAGCTTTCTTT; V gene: TRBV18; D gene: NA; clone size: many; J gene: TRBJ1-1
CDR3 protein: CASSYPRGNTEAFF; CDR3 DNA: TGTGCCAGCAGCTACCCCAGGGGGAACACTGAAGCTTTCTTT; V gene: TRBV7-9; D gene: NA; clone size: many; J gene: TRBJ1-1
CDR3 protein: CATSDSYSAQPQHF; CDR3 DNA: TGTGCCACCAGTGATTCTTACTCGGCCCAGCCCCAGCATTTT; V gene: TRBV24-1; D gene: NA; clone size: many; J gene: TRBJ1-5
CDR3 protein: CASSGTALGDYGYTF; CDR3 DNA: TGCGCCAGCAGCGGTACAGCCCTGGGAGACTATGGCTACACCTTC; V gene: TRBV5-1; D gene: NA; clone size: many; J gene: TRBJ1-2
CDR3 protein: CASSLGPALHTDTQYF; CDR3 DNA: TGCGCCAGCAGCTTGGGGCCAGCGCTTCACACAGATACGCAGTATTTT; V gene: TRBV5-1; D gene: NA; clone size: many; J gene: TRBJ2-3
CDR3 protein: CASSLATGPGVNTEAFF; CDR3 DNA: TGTGCCAGCAGCTTGGCCACTGGCCCTGGCGTGAACACTGAAGCTTTCTTT; V gene: TRBV5-4; D gene: NA; clone size: many; J gene: TRBJ1-1
CDR3 protein: CASSINRGHGNIQYF; CDR3 DNA: TGTGCCAGTAGTATAAACAGGGGGCATGGAAACATTCAGTACTTC; V gene: TRBV19; D gene: TRBD1; clone size: NA; J gene: TRBJ2-4
CDR3 protein: CASSLGLAKETQYF; CDR3 DNA: TGCGCCAGCAGCTTGGGGCTAGCGAAAGAGACCCAGTACTTC; V gene: TRBV5-1; D gene: NA; clone size: many; J gene: TRBJ2-5
CDR3 protein: CASSWEVSAVNTEAFF; CDR3 DNA: TGTGCCAGCAGCTGGGAGGTTTCAGCGGTGAACACTGAAGCTTTCTTT; V gene: TRBV7-6; D gene: NA; clone size: many; J gene: TRBJ1-1
CDR3 protein: CASSLAPTGGGDEQYF; CDR3 DNA: TGTGCCAGCAGCTTAGCGCCGACGGGGGGCGGCGACGAGCAGTACTTC; V gene: TRBV7-2; D gene: NA; clone size: NA; J gene: TRBJ2-7
CDR3 protein: CASSLRDFYNEQFF; CDR3 DNA: TGTGCCAGCAGTTTACGGGACTTCTACAATGAGCAGTTCTTC; V gene: TRBV12-3/TRBV12-4; D gene: NA; clone size: many; J gene: TRBJ2-1
CDR3 protein: CASSDYVDSPLHF; CDR3 DNA: TGCGCCAGCAGCGACTATGTGGATTCACCCCTCCACTTT; V gene: TRBV5-1; D gene: NA; clone size: many; J gene: TRBJ1-6
CDR3 protein: CAMGFGLLAGGINEQFF; CDR3 DNA: TGTGCCATGGGCTTCGGGCTACTAGCGGGGGGGATCAATGAGCAGTTCTTC; V gene: TRBV5-6; D gene: TRBD2; clone size: NA; J gene: TRBJ2-1
CDR3 protein: CSVEWGVGSYNSPLHF; CDR3 DNA: TGCAGCGTTGAATGGGGGGTCGGCTCCTATAATTCACCCCTCCACTTT; V gene: TRBV29-1; D gene: NA; clone size: many; J gene: TRBJ1-6
CDR3 protein: CASTTGVAGELFF; CDR3 DNA: TGTGCCAGCACCACAGGGGTGGCCGGGGAGCTGTTTTTT; V gene: TRBV5-6; D gene: TRBD1; clone size: many; J gene: TRBJ2-2
CDR3 protein: CATSRRQRDIQYF; CDR3 DNA: TGTGCCACCAGCAGACGGCAGAGGGACATTCAGTACTTC; V gene: TRBV15; D gene: NA; clone size: many; J gene: TRBJ2-4
CDR3 protein: CASSQDRLAGVTDTQYF; CDR3 DNA: TGTGCCAGCAGCCAAGATCGATTAGCGGGGGTCACAGATACGCAGTATTTT; V gene: TRBV3-1; D gene: TRBD2; clone size: many; J gene: TRBJ2-3